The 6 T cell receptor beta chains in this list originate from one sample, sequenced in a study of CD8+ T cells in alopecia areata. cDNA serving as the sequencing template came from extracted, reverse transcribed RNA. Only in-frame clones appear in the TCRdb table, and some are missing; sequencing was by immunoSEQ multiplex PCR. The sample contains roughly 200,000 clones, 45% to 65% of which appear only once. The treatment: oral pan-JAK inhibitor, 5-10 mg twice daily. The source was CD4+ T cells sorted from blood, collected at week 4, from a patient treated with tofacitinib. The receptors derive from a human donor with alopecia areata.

CDR3 nucleotide sequence: TGTGCCAGCAGTCGACTAGCGGGGACTACAGATACGCAGTATTTT. Its protein product is CASSRLAGTTDTQYF. The rearrangement joins TRBV7-9 to TRBJ2-3; TRBD2 agrees at 11 bases. Germline lookup yields CDR1 SEHNR and CDR2 FQNEAQ (reference sequence). The trim removed 6 bases at V and 3 bases at J, leaving 5 bases unmatched. This CDR3 comprises 15 residues.

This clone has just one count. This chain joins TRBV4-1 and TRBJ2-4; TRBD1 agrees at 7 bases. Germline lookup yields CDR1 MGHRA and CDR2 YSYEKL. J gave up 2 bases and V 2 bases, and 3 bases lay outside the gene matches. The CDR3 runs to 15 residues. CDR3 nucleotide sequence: TGCGCCAGCAGCCAAACGGGACAGCCCAAAAACATTCAGTACTTC. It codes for CASSQTGQPKNIQYF.

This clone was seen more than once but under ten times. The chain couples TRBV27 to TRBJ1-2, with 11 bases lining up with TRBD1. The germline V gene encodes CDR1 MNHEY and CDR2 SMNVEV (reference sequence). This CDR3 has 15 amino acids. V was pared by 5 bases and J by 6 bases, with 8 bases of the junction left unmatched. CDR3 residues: CASSPRTGGIDGYTF. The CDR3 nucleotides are TGTGCCAGCAGTCCGCGGACAGGGGGCATAGATGGCTACACCTTC.

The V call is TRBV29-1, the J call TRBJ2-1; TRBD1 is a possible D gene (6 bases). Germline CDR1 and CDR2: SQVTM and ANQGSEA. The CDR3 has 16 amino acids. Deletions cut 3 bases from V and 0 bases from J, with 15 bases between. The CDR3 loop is CSVDKLRQASYNEQFF. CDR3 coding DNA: TGCAGCGTTGATAAGTTAAGACAGGCCTCCTACAATGAGCAGTTCTTC.

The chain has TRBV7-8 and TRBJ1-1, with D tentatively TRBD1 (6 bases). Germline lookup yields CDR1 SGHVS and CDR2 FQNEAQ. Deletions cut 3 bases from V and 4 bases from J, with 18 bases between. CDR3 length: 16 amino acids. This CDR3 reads CASSFMGALPGTEAFF. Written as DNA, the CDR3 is TGTGCCAGCAGCTTCATGGGGGCCCTGCCGGGCACTGAAGCTTTCTTT.

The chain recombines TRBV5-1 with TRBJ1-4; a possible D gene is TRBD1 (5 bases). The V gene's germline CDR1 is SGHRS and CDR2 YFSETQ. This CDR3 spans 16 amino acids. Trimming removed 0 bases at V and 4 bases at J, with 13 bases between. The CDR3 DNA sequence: TGCGCCAGCAGCTTGGACCCCCAGGGACTTAATGAAAAACTGTTTTTT. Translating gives CASSLDPQGLNEKLFF. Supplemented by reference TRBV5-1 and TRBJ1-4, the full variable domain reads KAGVTQTPRYLIKTRGQQVTLSCSPISGHRSVSWYQQTPGQGLQFLFEYFSETQRNKGNFPGRFSGRQFSNSRSEMNVSTLELGDSALYLCASSLDPQGLNEKLFFGSGTQLSVL.